A single sample is the source of the 11 T cell receptor beta chains below, sequenced in a study of blood T cell repertoires in COVID-19. This table comes from immunoSEQ multiplex PCR, and its TCRdb copy is limited to in-frame clones, with some not included. The repertoire includes 110,000 or so clones, roughly 84% of them detected once, and 8.4% sits in the top ten. Sequencing used peripheral blood. These receptors all come from a woman aged 70-85 years who had recovered from COVID-19.

This clone was seen a single time. The gene calls are TRBV9 and TRBJ2-3; 8 nucleotides agree with TRBD1. Trimming at V came to 6 bases and at J to 4 bases, leaving 10 bases not matched to a gene. CDR1 is SGDLS and CDR2 is YYNGEE in the germline V gene. The CDR3 has 15 amino acids. CDR3 in amino acids: CASTQGASGADTQYF. CDR3 in DNA: TGTGCCAGCACCCAGGGGGCGTCAGGGGCAGATACGCAGTATTTT.

This clone was recorded many times. CDR3 protein: CASTDTGGSSNQPQHF. The CDR3 nucleotides read TGTGCCAGCACCGATACAGGGGGCTCTAGCAATCAGCCCCAGCATTTT. The chain carries TRBV28 and TRBJ1-5; 9 nucleotides match TRBD1. With 7 bases clipped from V and 0 bases from J, the junction kept 7 bases outside the gene matches. The CDR3 consists of 16 residues. Germline values: CDR1 MDHEN, CDR2 SYDVKM.

This clone was seen just once. CDR3 protein: CASSPDFDNTGELFF. In DNA form, the CDR3 reads TGTGCCAGCTCACCGGACTTCGACAACACCGGGGAGCTGTTTTTT. J is TRBJ2-2 and V is TRBV18; weak D call: TRBD2 (5 bases). The CDR3 loop spans 15 amino acids. Looked up from germline, CDR1 is KGHSH and CDR2 is LQKENI. V lost 3 bases, J lost 2 bases, and 10 bases lay in between.

V is TRBV10-3 and J is TRBJ2-7, with D possibly matching TRBD2 (5 bases). Trimming left V 11 bases short and J 2 bases short, with 16 bases between. Germline CDR1 and CDR2: ENHRY and SYGVKD. The CDR3 has 13 residues. Here the CDR3 DNA reads TGTGCCTCCGAGACGGCGGGTACCTACGAGCAGTACTTC. This gives the protein CASETAGTYEQYF.

The table lists this clone with a count of one. The chain carries TRBV28 and TRBJ1-3, with D unclear. Between the trimmed V and J ends, which lost 0 bases and 0 bases, there was a span of 9 bases. The CDR3 sequence is 16 residues long. CDR1 and CDR2 from the germline V gene are MDHEN and SYDVKM. CDR3 in DNA: TGTGCCAGCAGTTTATGGGGCGGGAACTCTGGAAACACCATATATTTT. Protein sequence: CASSLWGGNSGNTIYF.

The rearrangement uses TRBV18 and TRBJ2-1, with D tentatively TRBD1 (6 bases). The germline gives CDR1 KGHSH, CDR2 LQKENI. This CDR3 is built from 12 residues. V gave up 4 bases and J gave up 7 bases, with 8 bases separating them. CDR3 in DNA: TGTGCCAGCTCACAACAGGGAAATGAGCAGTTCTTC. Residues: CASSQQGNEQFF.

This chain joins TRBV2 and TRBJ1-5, with TRBD1 matching 10 bases. The CDR3 runs 15 residues. Germline V CDR1 and CDR2: SNHLY, FYNNEI. The V segment lost 4 bases and the J segment 1 base; nucleotides outside the gene matches: 1. The CDR3 sequence: CASSGQGASNQPQHF. The CDR3 bases are TGTGCCAGCAGTGGACAGGGGGCGAGCAATCAGCCCCAGCATTTT.

The V gene is TRBV18, the J gene TRBJ2-2; D is perhaps TRBD1 (6 bases). The V end lost 1 base, the J end lost 3 bases, and 9 bases lay between the germline ends. This CDR3 region has 15 residues. Germline CDR1 KGHSH, CDR2 LQKENI. The CDR3, as DNA: TGTGCCAGCTCACCACTACAGGGAGACACCGGGGAGCTGTTTTTT. It yields the protein CASSPLQGDTGELFF.

The rearrangement uses TRBV5-5 and TRBJ2-3, with 9 bases aligning to TRBD1. The germline CDR1 and CDR2 sequences are SGHKS and YYEKEE (reference sequence). V lost 1 base and J lost 2; bases outside the gene matches: 11. The CDR3 is 18 residues long. As DNA, the CDR3 is TGTGCCAGCAGCTTGTTGCGGGATTGGACAGGGGCCACAGATACGCAGTATTTT. Its protein is CASSLLRDWTGATDTQYF.

The chain links TRBV5-5 to TRBJ2-3; no clear D gene. Per the germline V gene, CDR1 is SGHKS and CDR2 is YYEKEE (reference sequence). Trimming left V 1 base short and J 3 bases short, with 6 bases between. CDR3 length equals 13 residues. The DNA for the CDR3 is TGTGCCAGCAGCTTGTACGGGACAGATACGCAGTATTTT. Translation gives CASSLYGTDTQYF.

Only one count was recorded for this clone. The genes are TRBV7-7 and TRBJ1-5; no clear D. Trimming left V 1 base short and J 4 bases short, with 5 bases between. This CDR3 comprises 13 residues. The germline V gene has CDR1 SSHAT and CDR2 FNYEAQ (reference sequence). The CDR3 DNA sequence: TGTGCCAGCAGCTTAGGACTTAATCAGCCCCAGCATTTT. This sequence encodes CASSLGLNQPQHF.